This TCR beta chain was obtained from a study of T cells in Graves' hyperthyroidism and ophthalmopathy. Researchers amplified the TCR beta CDR3 regions from RNA transcripts. During a first-round RT-PCR of the TCR CDR3, the HTBI primer set was used. TCRdb re-called the multiplex PCR reads with MiXCR, one entry per CDR3 protein. The sample includes around 60,000 distinct CDR3 sequences, around 50% seen only once; the top ten take 12%. This CDR3 is 14 amino acids long. Germline loops: CDR1 SGHVS, CDR2 FQNEAQ. V lost 5 bases and J 9 bases, leaving 14 bases between the germline ends. By share of the sample, this clonotype is medium-sized.

This chain uses TRBV7-8 with TRBJ1-6, with D possibly matching TRBD1 (5 bases). This clonotype originated in a woman in her 30s with Graves' ophthalmopathy. Input material: blood. In DNA form, the CDR3 reads TGTGCCAGCAGCACGCAGGGAGGAGGTTCACCCCTCCACTTT. Translation gives CASSTQGGGSPLHF.